Below are 32 T cell receptor beta chains sequenced from a single sample in a study of blood T cell repertoires in COVID-19. Clones were sequenced by immunoSEQ multiplex PCR, and TCRdb holds only the in-frame ones, with some missing. The sample holds about 180,000 clones, roughly 85% seen once. Sequenced material: peripheral blood. These receptors originate from a human donor with active or convalescent COVID-19. The donor label of this sample is uncertain.

This chain uses TRBV9 with TRBJ1-3; no clear D gene. CDR1 is SGDLS, CDR2 YYNGEE, per germline. Trimming cost V 2 bases and J 0 bases, with 12 bases left between them. The CDR3 consists of 16 residues. CDR3 amino acids: CASSVGYTYSGNTIYF. For the CDR3, the DNA is TGTGCCAGCAGCGTCGGGTACACATACTCTGGAAACACCATATATTTT. The whole variable domain, filled in from reference TRBV9 and TRBJ1-3, reads DSGVTQTPKHLITATGQRVTLRCSPRSGDLSVYWYQQSLDQGLQFLIQYYNGEERAKGNILERFSAQQFPDLHSELNLSSLELGDSALYFCASSVGYTYSGNTIYFGEGSWLTVV.

The chain employs TRBV5-6 and TRBJ2-7; the match to TRBD1 covers 8 bases. V was clipped by 2 bases and J by 2 bases; unmatched bases: 6. The CDR3 extends over 15 amino acids. The germline V gene encodes CDR1 SGHDT and CDR2 YYEEEE. This CDR3 reads CASSLGNRGTYEQYF. CDR3 DNA sequence: TGTGCCAGCAGCTTAGGGAACAGGGGGACCTACGAGCAGTACTTC.

The chain combines TRBV2 with TRBJ2-1, with TRBD2 matching 12 bases. Unmatched junction bases numbered 14, after V lost 10 bases and J lost 7 bases. Germline CDR1 reads SNHLY; CDR2 reads FYNNEI. This CDR3 has 16 amino acids. In DNA form, the CDR3 reads TGTGCCACCGAGCTCGAGACAGGACTAGCGGGAAATGAGCAGTTCTTC. Its protein product is CATELETGLAGNEQFF.

V gene TRBV18 combines with J gene TRBJ1-1; D perhaps matches TRBD1 (5 bases). The germline V gene encodes CDR1 KGHSH and CDR2 LQKENI. The CDR3 runs 14 residues. V was clipped by 2 bases and J by 3 bases, with 10 bases between them. CDR3 protein: CASSPTGIHTEAFF. The CDR3 coding sequence is TGTGCCAGCTCACCAACAGGAATCCACACTGAAGCTTTCTTT.

The genes are TRBV7-8 and TRBJ2-1, with D perhaps TRBD1 (6 bases). The germline V gene has CDR1 SGHVS and CDR2 FQNEAQ. The germline V and J ends were trimmed by 4 bases and 6 bases, with 22 bases remaining between them. The CDR3 has 17 residues. The CDR3 sequence: CASSSRQEPSQPNEQFF. CDR3 DNA sequence: TGTGCCAGCAGCTCTAGACAGGAACCTAGTCAACCCAATGAGCAGTTCTTC.

This clone was recorded only once. This chain joins TRBV19 and TRBJ1-5, with 10 bases that match TRBD1. The ends lost 7 bases at V and 1 base at J; junction bases unmatched: 4. Germline V CDR1 and CDR2: LNHDA, SQIVND (reference sequence). CDR3 length: 15 amino acids. The CDR3: CASTRQGASNQPQHF. For the CDR3, the DNA is TGTGCCAGTACCCGACAGGGGGCGAGCAATCAGCCCCAGCATTTT.

This sequence joins TRBV7-8 and TRBJ2-7; D call uncertain. The CDR3 runs 14 residues. The V gene's germline CDR1 is SGHVS and CDR2 FQNEAQ. V lost 1 base and J lost 4, with 11 bases in between. The CDR3 loop is CASSLGHLVYEQYF. For the CDR3, the DNA is TGTGCCAGCAGCTTAGGGCATCTGGTGTACGAGCAGTACTTC.

CDR3 DNA: TGCGCCAGCAGCTTAGAGCGGAACTACGAGCAGTACTTC. Translating gives CASSLERNYEQYF. This chain joins TRBV5-1 and TRBJ2-7; perhaps TRBD2 as D (5 bases). Between the trimmed V and J ends, which lost 2 bases and 3 bases, there was a span of 9 bases. Germline V CDR1 and CDR2: SGHRS, YFSETQ. The CDR3 runs 13 residues.

The chain joins TRBV7-3 to TRBJ2-2; 7 bases fit TRBD2. The CDR3 sequence is 19 residues long. Germline assignment: CDR1 SGHTA and CDR2 FQGTGA. The V segment lost 1 base and the J segment 0 bases; nucleotides outside the gene matches: 11. The CDR3 DNA is TGTGCCAGCAGCTTAAGGGGAGGGCCGATACAATCGAACACCGGGGAGCTGTTTTTT. Translating gives CASSLRGGPIQSNTGELFF.

The J gene is TRBJ2-1, the V gene TRBV19; 8 bases match TRBD2. This CDR3 is built from 12 residues. CDR1 and CDR2 (germline): LNHDA, SQIVND (reference sequence). J gave up 7 bases and V 5 bases, and 1 base lay outside the gene matches. CDR3 amino acids: CASSLAGNEQFF. The CDR3 nucleotides read TGTGCCAGTAGTTTAGCGGGGAATGAGCAGTTCTTC. The whole variable domain, remainder taken from reference TRBV19 and TRBJ2-1, is DGGITQSPKYLFRKEGQNVTLSCEQNLNHDAMYWYRQDPGQGLRLIYYSQIVNDFQKGDIAEGYSVSREKKESFPLTVTSAQKNPTAFYLCASSLAGNEQFFGPGTRLTVL.

This chain uses TRBV28 with TRBJ1-2; 10 bases match TRBD1. V trimming: 7 bases; J trimming: 8 bases; junction bases outside the gene matches: 10. The CDR3 runs 14 residues. The germline V gene encodes CDR1 MDHEN and CDR2 SYDVKM. The CDR3 coding sequence is TGTGCCAGCAAGATAGACAGGGGGCAACGAGGCTACACCTTC. Its protein product is CASKIDRGQRGYTF.

The rearrangement joins TRBV21-1 to TRBJ2-3; the tabulated D call, TRBD2, remains unverified against the DNA. TRBV21-1 has pseudogene status. The CDR3 loop spans 16 amino acids. CDR3: CASSKAAAASRDTQYF. DNA of the CDR3: TGTGCCAGCAGCAAAGCGGCTGCGGCTAGCAGGGATACGCAGTATTTT.

V usage is TRBV7-8 and J usage is TRBJ2-7, with TRBD1 matching over 9 bases. The CDR3 totals 17 residues. Germline trimming cut 1 base from V and 2 bases from J; bases unmatched to any gene: 9. Germline lookup yields CDR1 SGHVS and CDR2 FQNEAQ. This chain's CDR3 is CASSLEGQGPPTYEQYF. Here the CDR3 DNA reads TGTGCCAGCAGCTTAGAAGGACAGGGGCCGCCTACCTACGAGCAGTACTTC.

The V and J genes are TRBV6-5 and TRBJ2-7; 7 positions agree with TRBD1. The J segment lost 4 bases and the V segment lost 1 base, leaving 7 bases of the junction unmatched. This CDR3 region has 15 residues. Germline V gives CDR1 MNHEY, CDR2 SVGAGI. CDR3 bases: TGTGCCAGCAGTTACTTTCAGGGGGATGGGTACGAGCAGTACTTC. Protein product: CASSYFQGDGYEQYF.

V gene TRBV19 combines with J gene TRBJ2-1; TRBD1 agrees at 9 bases. CDR3 size: 15 residues. Per germline, CDR1 LNHDA and CDR2 SQIVND (reference sequence). The J segment lost 7 bases and the V segment lost 3 bases, leaving 7 bases of the junction unmatched. CDR3 protein: CASSINGQGRNEQFF. Written as DNA, the CDR3 is TGTGCCAGTAGTATTAACGGACAGGGGAGAAATGAGCAGTTCTTC.

The V and J genes are TRBV5-1 and TRBJ2-2; 8 bases are shared with TRBD2. Losses at the gene ends were 4 bases for V and 4 bases for J; bases not matched to a gene: 12. The germline V gene encodes CDR1 SGHRS and CDR2 YFSETQ. The CDR3 totals 17 residues. Written as DNA, the CDR3 is TGCGCCAGCAGCGGATTTTACGGGAGGGCCGGCACCGGGGAGCTGTTTTTT. Protein: CASSGFYGRAGTGELFF.

This chain links TRBV20-1 with TRBJ2-7; D might be TRBD2 (6 bases). Germline values: CDR1 DFQATT, CDR2 SNEGSKA (reference sequence). V gave up 6 bases and J gave up 4 bases, with 10 bases separating them. CDR3 length: 11 residues. The CDR3 is CSAFSGYEQYF. DNA for the CDR3: TGCAGTGCCTTCAGCGGGTACGAGCAGTACTTC.

V gene TRBV29-1 combines with J gene TRBJ1-2, with D possibly being TRBD1 (5 bases). CDR1 and CDR2 from the germline V gene are SQVTM and ANQGSEA. CDR3 size: 13 residues. V was trimmed by 5 bases and J by 4 bases, leaving 14 bases between them. CDR3 residues: CSVRGMLGYGYTF. The DNA of the CDR3 is TGCAGCGTTCGGGGGATGTTAGGCTATGGCTACACCTTC. The whole variable domain, filled in from reference TRBV29-1 and TRBJ1-2, reads SAVISQKPSRDICQRGTSLTIQCQVDSQVTMMFWYRQQPGQSLTLIATANQGSEATYESGFVIDKFPISRPNLTFSTLTVSNMSPEDSSIYLCSVRGMLGYGYTFGSGTRLTVV.

The chain uses TRBV19 and TRBJ2-1, with D tentatively TRBD2 (7 bases). V was clipped by 5 bases and J by 2 bases, with 13 bases between them. The germline CDR1 and CDR2 sequences are LNHDA and SQIVND (reference sequence). This CDR3 contains 15 residues. The CDR3 here is CASSVWEGAYNEQFF. CDR3 DNA sequence: TGTGCCAGTAGTGTCTGGGAGGGGGCCTACAATGAGCAGTTCTTC.

A few counts support this clone. V usage is TRBV28 and J usage is TRBJ2-7; 9 bases are a match to TRBD2. Germline V gene lookup returns CDR1 MDHEN and CDR2 SYDVKM. The CDR3 spans 15 residues. The V segment lost 4 bases and the J segment 3 bases; nucleotides outside the gene matches: 7. The CDR3 coding sequence is TGTGCCAGCAGTTCAGGACTAGCGCCCTACTACGAGCAGTACTTC. This gives the protein CASSSGLAPYYEQYF.

The sample holds a few counts of this clone. The chain uses TRBV7-9 and TRBJ1-6; 9 nucleotides align to TRBD1. V lost 3 bases and J lost 10; bases outside the gene matches: 4. From germline, CDR1 is SEHNR and CDR2 FQNEAQ (reference sequence). This CDR3 is 14 amino acids long. The CDR3 DNA reads as TGTGCCAGCAGCTTTGGGACAGGGAACTCACCCCTCCACTTT. Translation gives CASSFGTGNSPLHF.

The chain combines TRBV30 with TRBJ2-3; TRBD2 matches 11 bases. Germline CDR1 reads GTSNPN; CDR2 reads SVGIG (reference sequence). Germline trimming cut 4 bases from V and 5 bases from J; bases unmatched to any gene: 8. The CDR3 sequence is 15 residues long. CDR3 protein: CAWTIAGGVGDTQYF. CDR3 DNA: TGTGCCTGGACCATAGCGGGGGGGGTAGGAGATACGCAGTATTTT.

This clone was recorded only once. The genes are TRBV19 and TRBJ2-2; no clear D. CDR1 is LNHDA and CDR2 is SQIVND in the germline V gene (reference sequence). Trimming cost V 5 bases and J 5 bases, with 12 bases left between them. This CDR3 comprises 14 residues. The CDR3 here is CASSAVIVTGELFF. CDR3 coding DNA: TGTGCCAGTAGTGCCGTAATAGTGACCGGGGAGCTGTTTTTT.

The chain carries TRBV28 and TRBJ2-3; 7 bases line up with TRBD2. The junction had 7 bases not matched to a gene; V was cut back by 3 bases and J by 7 bases. Germline lookup yields CDR1 MDHEN and CDR2 SYDVKM. The CDR3 is made up of 14 amino acids. The CDR3 coding sequence is TGTGCCAGCAGTTTGTCTGGGACTATTCATACGCAGTATTTT. Protein product: CASSLSGTIHTQYF.

CDR3 amino acids: CASSQEAGGYGYTF. The CDR3 DNA follows: TGCGCCAGCAGCCAAGAGGCGGGGGGCTATGGCTACACCTTC. V and J are TRBV4-3 and TRBJ1-2; possibly TRBD1 for D (5 bases). This CDR3 region has 14 residues. V lost 0 bases, J lost 4 bases, and 9 bases lay in between. Germline-derived CDR1 and CDR2 are LGHNA and YSLEER.

V is TRBV29-1 and J is TRBJ1-4; D is unclear. Germline V lookup: CDR1 SQVTM, CDR2 ANQGSEA. Trimming took 4 bases from V and 3 from J, leaving 9 bases between them. This CDR3 spans 13 amino acids. CDR3 sequence reads: CSVGFRANEKLFF. The CDR3 DNA reads TGCAGCGTTGGGTTCCGGGCTAATGAAAAACTGTTTTTT.

This clone has a single count. The chain combines TRBV19 with TRBJ2-4; 7 positions match TRBD1. Trimming took 6 bases from V and 0 from J; bases not matched to a gene: 2. CDR1 is LNHDA, CDR2 SQIVND, per germline (reference sequence). There are 14 residues in the CDR3. CDR3 DNA sequence: TGTGCCAGTAGGGACAGGCTAGCCAAAAACATTCAGTACTTC. Translation: CASRDRLAKNIQYF.

The rearrangement uses TRBV30 and TRBJ2-5; 7 bases match TRBD2. Germline CDR1 is GTSNPN and CDR2 is SVGIG (reference sequence). The CDR3 extends over 15 amino acids. Trimming at V came to 0 bases and at J to 3 bases, leaving 7 bases not matched to a gene. CDR3 region: CAWSVPRGVKETQYF. DNA for the CDR3: TGTGCCTGGAGTGTTCCCCGGGGGGTAAAAGAGACCCAGTACTTC. The variable domain in full, completed from reference TRBV30 and TRBJ2-5, reads SQTIHQWPATLVQPVGSPLSLECTVEGTSNPNLYWYRQAAGRGLQLLFYSVGIGQISSEVPQNLSASRPQDRQFILSSKKLLLSDSGFYLCAWSVPRGVKETQYFGPGTRLLVL.

The chain recombines TRBV5-6 with TRBJ1-2; 7 bases are shared with TRBD1. The germline CDR1 and CDR2 sequences are SGHDT and YYEEEE. The CDR3 is made up of 14 amino acids. V trimming: 4 bases; J trimming: 5 bases; junction bases outside the gene matches: 8. The CDR3 reads CASSPGGTAYGYTF. CDR3 bases: TGTGCCAGCAGCCCTGGGGGGACAGCTTATGGCTACACCTTC.

The chain carries TRBV30 and TRBJ2-7, with 7 bases fitting TRBD1. The V gene end was trimmed by 1 base and the J gene end by 0 bases; junction bases not matched to a gene: 0. Germline loops: CDR1 GTSNPN, CDR2 SVGIG (reference sequence). This CDR3 is 13 amino acids long. Written as DNA, the CDR3 is TGTGCCTGGAGTGGGGACAGCTCCTACGAGCAGTACTTC. Protein sequence: CAWSGDSSYEQYF.

The rearrangement joins TRBV5-1 to TRBJ1-3, with D possibly TRBD1 on 5 matching bases. Trimming removed 0 bases from V and 3 bases from J, with 10 bases in between. The CDR3 runs to 15 residues. Germline values: CDR1 SGHRS, CDR2 YFSETQ. The CDR3 sequence is CASSLVGGNGNTIYF. In DNA form, the CDR3 reads TGCGCCAGCAGCTTGGTCGGGGGAAATGGAAACACCATATATTTT.

V gene TRBV12-5 combines with J gene TRBJ1-2; tentative D call: TRBD1 (6 bases). CDR3 length: 13 residues. V lost 6 bases and J lost 5, with 13 bases in between. Germline-derived CDR1 and CDR2 are LGHNT and FRNRAP. Here the CDR3 reads CASGERGLYGYTF. The CDR3, as DNA: TGTGCTAGTGGCGAGCGGGGGCTATATGGCTACACCTTC.